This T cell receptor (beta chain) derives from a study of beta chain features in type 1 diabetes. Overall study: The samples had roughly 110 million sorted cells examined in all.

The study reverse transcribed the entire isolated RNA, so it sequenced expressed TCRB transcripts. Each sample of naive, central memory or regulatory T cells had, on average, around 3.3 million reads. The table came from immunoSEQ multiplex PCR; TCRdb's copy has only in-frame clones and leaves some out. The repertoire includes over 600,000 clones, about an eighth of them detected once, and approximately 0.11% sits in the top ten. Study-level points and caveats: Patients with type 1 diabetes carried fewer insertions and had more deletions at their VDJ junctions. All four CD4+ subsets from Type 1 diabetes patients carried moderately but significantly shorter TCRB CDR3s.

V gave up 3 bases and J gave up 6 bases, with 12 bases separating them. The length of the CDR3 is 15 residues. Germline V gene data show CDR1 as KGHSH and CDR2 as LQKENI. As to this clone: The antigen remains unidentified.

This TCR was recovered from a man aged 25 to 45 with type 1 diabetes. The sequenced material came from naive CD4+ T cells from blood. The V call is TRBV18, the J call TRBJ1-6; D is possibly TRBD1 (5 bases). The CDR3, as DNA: TGTGCCAGCTCACCGACAGTGGTACCTAATTCACCCCTCCACTTT. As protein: CASSPTVVPNSPLHF.